The 21 T cell receptor beta chains in this list originate from one sample, sequenced in a study of blood T cell repertoires in COVID-19. Method: immunoSEQ multiplex PCR; TCRdb's copy keeps in-frame clones and lacks some. The sample yields about 120,000 clones, 70% to 80% seen once. The sequenced sample was peripheral blood. The source is a woman older than 75 with acute or convalescent COVID-19.

The chain carries TRBV5-1 and TRBJ1-1; 8 bases are a match to TRBD1. Germline V CDR1 and CDR2: SGHRS, YFSETQ. Trimming removed 4 bases from V and 4 bases from J; junction bases left unmatched: 9. This CDR3 has 15 amino acids. The CDR3 coding sequence is TGCGCCAGCAGCGCCTCCAGGGGGCGGATCACTGAAGCTTTCTTT. The encoded protein is CASSASRGRITEAFF.

V is TRBV12-3 or TRBV12-4 and J is TRBJ2-3; possible D gene TRBD1, 5 bases. V was clipped by 6 bases and J by 8 bases, with 12 bases between them. The CDR3 loop spans 12 amino acids. Here the CDR3 reads CASSRGARTQYF. Here the CDR3 DNA reads TGTGCCAGCAGCCGTGGGGCCCGTACGCAGTATTTT.

The chain carries TRBV6-5 and TRBJ1-1, with D perhaps TRBD1 (6 bases). The CDR3 runs to 15 residues. The germline CDR1 and CDR2 sequences are MNHEY and SVGAGI. The germline V and J ends were trimmed by 6 bases and 7 bases, with 21 bases remaining between them. For the CDR3, the DNA is TGTGCCAGCAGGGCCTCGGGACATGTGAAGATTGAAGCTTTCTTT. This codes for CASRASGHVKIEAFF.

The chain couples TRBV19 to TRBJ1-3, with 7 bases fitting TRBD1. Germline CDR1 LNHDA, CDR2 SQIVND (reference sequence). The V gene end was trimmed by 7 bases and the J gene end by 0 bases; junction bases not matched to a gene: 6. This CDR3 region has 15 residues. The CDR3 DNA follows: TGTGCCAGTACCTTGGACAGGTACTCTGGAAACACCATATATTTT. It translates to CASTLDRYSGNTIYF. The full variable domain, with the rest looked up from reference TRBV19 and TRBJ1-3, is DGGITQSPKYLFRKEGQNVTLSCEQNLNHDAMYWYRQDPGQGLRLIYYSQIVNDFQKGDIAEGYSVSREKKESFPLTVTSAQKNPTAFYLCASTLDRYSGNTIYFGEGSWLTVV.

The chain employs TRBV7-9 and TRBJ1-1; D not certain. CDR1 is SEHNR, CDR2 FQNEAQ, per germline (reference sequence). This CDR3 has 13 amino acids. Trimming cost V 5 bases and J 7 bases, with 14 bases left between them. The CDR3 nucleotides are TGTGCCAGCAGCCGCGGCTCACCGAATGAAGCTTTCTTT. This gives the protein CASSRGSPNEAFF.

This clone was observed a handful of times. This chain links TRBV6-2 or TRBV6-3 with TRBJ2-7; D not resolved. Per germline, CDR1 MNHEY and CDR2 SVGEGT. Trimming removed 4 bases at V and 1 base at J, with 8 bases between. CDR3 size: 13 residues. CDR3 nucleotide sequence: TGTGCCAGCAGTTCCCTCGGGTCCTACGAGCAGTACTTC. Residues: CASSSLGSYEQYF.

This clone showed up just once. The CDR3 bases are TGTGCCAGCAGCTATACTTCCACAGGAGTGCAGTATTTT. It codes for CASSYTSTGVQYF. The chain links TRBV7-3 to TRBJ2-3; maybe TRBD1 (5 bases). With 4 bases removed from V and 11 bases from J, the gap between germline ends came to 16 bases. CDR1 and CDR2 (germline): SGHTA, FQGTGA. CDR3 length equals 13 residues.

The chain employs TRBV6-1 and TRBJ2-2; tentatively, D is TRBD2 (5 bases). The germline gives CDR1 MNHNS, CDR2 SASEGT. Trimming cost V 2 bases and J 5 bases, with 6 bases left between them. The CDR3 is made up of 13 amino acids. Here the CDR3 DNA reads TGTGCCAGCAGTGAAACTAGGACCGGGGAGCTGTTTTTT. Amino acids: CASSETRTGELFF.

The chain combines TRBV5-1 with TRBJ2-1, with D tentatively TRBD1 (6 bases). From germline, CDR1 is SGHRS and CDR2 YFSETQ. CDR3 length equals 13 residues. V lost 0 bases to trimming and J lost 9 bases, with 10 bases between them. CDR3 DNA sequence: TGCGCCAGCAGCTTGGACACAGGGATTGAGCAGTTCTTC. This encodes CASSLDTGIEQFF.

This chain links TRBV2 with TRBJ1-3, with a weak D call TRBD1 (6 bases). The V gene lost 4 bases and the J gene lost 0 bases, with 13 bases spanning the gap. CDR3 size: 16 residues. Germline CDR1 and CDR2: SNHLY and FYNNEI. The CDR3 reads CASSGRGIHSGNTIYF. CDR3 coding DNA: TGTGCCAGCAGTGGAAGGGGGATACACTCTGGAAACACCATATATTTT.

The J gene is TRBJ2-7, the V gene TRBV3-1 (or the pseudogene TRBV3-2); perhaps TRBD2 as D (5 bases). The CDR3 length is 17 residues. The V gene's germline CDR1 is LGHDT and CDR2 YNNKEL (reference sequence). Trimming took off 1 base at V and 2 bases at J, with 18 bases between the two ends. CDR3 DNA sequence: TGTGCCAGCAGCCAAGGCCCTAGCATATATTGTCCCTACGAGCAGTACTTC. Translation: CASSQGPSIYCPYEQYF.

This chain uses TRBV19 with TRBJ2-1; 14 positions agree with TRBD2. Per germline, CDR1 LNHDA and CDR2 SQIVND (reference sequence). This CDR3 region has 17 residues. Trimming took 6 bases from V and 8 from J; bases not matched to a gene: 12. The CDR3 is CASSDSPGLAGVHEQFF. The CDR3 DNA follows: TGTGCCAGTAGCGACAGCCCGGGACTAGCGGGAGTGCATGAGCAGTTCTTC.

V is TRBV19 and J is TRBJ1-3; D uncertain. From germline, CDR1 is LNHDA and CDR2 SQIVND (reference sequence). The CDR3 spans 17 residues. V was trimmed by 0 bases and J by 1 base, leaving 13 bases between them. CDR3 amino acids: CASSIDRVSSSGNTIYF. Here the CDR3 DNA reads TGTGCCAGTAGTATAGATCGGGTCAGCAGTTCTGGAAACACCATATATTTT.

The rearrangement uses TRBV5-1 and TRBJ2-6; D is unclear. The CDR3 has 18 amino acids. The V gene lost 0 bases and the J gene lost 0 bases, with 13 bases spanning the gap. CDR1 is SGHRS, CDR2 YFSETQ, per germline. The DNA for the CDR3 is TGCGCCAGCAGCTTGGCGCTTGGGCGCAACTCTGGGGCCAACGTCCTGACTTTC. This sequence encodes CASSLALGRNSGANVLTF. Full variable domain (remainder filled in from reference TRBV5-1 and TRBJ2-6): KAGVTQTPRYLIKTRGQQVTLSCSPISGHRSVSWYQQTPGQGLQFLFEYFSETQRNKGNFPGRFSGRQFSNSRSEMNVSTLELGDSALYLCASSLALGRNSGANVLTFGAGSRLTVL.

This clone was seen repeatedly, ten times or more. The chain recombines TRBV10-3 with TRBJ1-3; TRBD1 might be the D (6 bases). From germline, CDR1 is ENHRY and CDR2 SYGVKD. Trimming stripped 11 bases from V and 0 bases from J, with 11 bases between. This CDR3 spans 13 amino acids. The CDR3 is CAAKDSSGNTIYF. CDR3 bases: TGTGCCGCCAAGGACAGCTCTGGAAACACCATATATTTT.

This sequence joins TRBV5-1 and TRBJ2-3, with 10 positions matching TRBD1. V gave up 4 bases and J gave up 4 bases; unmatched junction bases: 3. Looked up from germline, CDR1 is SGHRS and CDR2 is YFSETQ. The CDR3 runs to 14 residues. CDR3 in amino acids: CASSPDRGADTQYF. In DNA form, the CDR3 reads TGCGCCAGCAGCCCGGACAGGGGGGCAGATACGCAGTATTTT. The full variable domain, in which reference TRBV5-1 and TRBJ2-3 provide the parts outside the CDR3, is KAGVTQTPRYLIKTRGQQVTLSCSPISGHRSVSWYQQTPGQGLQFLFEYFSETQRNKGNFPGRFSGRQFSNSRSEMNVSTLELGDSALYLCASSPDRGADTQYFGPGTRLTVL.

V gene TRBV7-9 combines with J gene TRBJ2-1, with 12 bases lining up with TRBD2. Germline assignment: CDR1 SEHNR and CDR2 FQNEAQ (reference sequence). V was clipped by 5 bases and J by 7 bases; unmatched bases: 9. The CDR3 is made up of 16 amino acids. Written as DNA, the CDR3 is TGTGCCAGCAGCCTCAGGACTAGCGGGATTCGTAATGAGCAGTTCTTC. Translated, it gives CASSLRTSGIRNEQFF.

This sequence joins TRBV5-6 and TRBJ2-6, with D tentatively TRBD2 (5 bases). CDR1 is SGHDT, CDR2 YYEEEE, per germline. Between the trimmed V and J ends, which lost 0 bases and 3 bases, there was a span of 7 bases. The CDR3 spans 15 residues. DNA of the CDR3: TGTGCCAGCAGCTTGGTGGACTTTGGGGCCAACGTCCTGACTTTC. Protein: CASSLVDFGANVLTF.

This clone was seen a few times. This chain links TRBV6-2 or TRBV6-3 with TRBJ2-7; 12 nucleotides align to TRBD2. The ends lost 5 bases at V and 2 bases at J; junction bases unmatched: 4. Germline CDR1 reads MNHEY; CDR2 reads SVGEGT. The CDR3 has 15 amino acids. The CDR3 loop reads CASSKLAGGTYEQYF. The CDR3, as DNA: TGTGCCAGCAGTAAACTAGCGGGAGGAACCTACGAGCAGTACTTC.

This chain links TRBV2 with TRBJ2-5; D unresolved. V gave up 4 bases and J gave up 1 base, with 10 bases separating them. The CDR3 spans 14 residues. Germline CDR1 and CDR2: SNHLY and FYNNEI. CDR3 in DNA: TGTGCCAGCAGTGTAAACAGCCCCCAAGAGACCCAGTACTTC. It codes for CASSVNSPQETQYF.

This clone has just one count. V and J are TRBV10-3 and TRBJ2-5, with a weak D call TRBD2 (6 bases). Germline-derived CDR1 and CDR2 are ENHRY and SYGVKD. V was trimmed by 2 bases and J by 1 base, leaving 8 bases between them. The CDR3 consists of 14 residues. CDR3 sequence reads: CAISEGGFQETQYF. The CDR3 DNA is TGTGCCATCAGTGAGGGGGGGTTCCAAGAGACCCAGTACTTC.